These 9 T cell receptor beta chains were all obtained from the same sample, sequenced in a study of T cells in tuberculosis. The data were produced by immunoSEQ multiplex PCR, yet TCRdb's version contains in-frame clones alone and is incomplete. Of about 33,000 clones in the sample, 95% to 96% were seen once. Sequences were obtained from PBMCs. The source is a donor between 5 and 29 years old with latent tuberculosis or without tuberculosis infection.

The chain carries TRBV28 and TRBJ2-1, with 7 bases aligning to TRBD2. Germline assignment: CDR1 MDHEN and CDR2 SYDVKM. The CDR3 spans 14 residues. With 6 bases clipped from V and 0 bases from J, the junction kept 2 bases outside the gene matches. The CDR3 sequence: CASRLAASYNEQFF. CDR3 nucleotide sequence: TGTGCCAGCAGGCTAGCGGCCTCCTACAATGAGCAGTTCTTC. Variable domain in full (rest from reference TRBV28 and TRBJ2-1): DVKVTQSSRYLVKRTGEKVFLECVQDMDHENMFWYRQDPGLGLRLIYFSYDVKMKEKGDIPEGYSVSREKKERFSLILESASTNQTSMYLCASRLAASYNEQFFGPGTRLTVL.

This chain joins TRBV7-6 and TRBJ1-6, with D tentatively TRBD1 (6 bases). Deletions cut 2 bases from V and 6 bases from J, with 14 bases between. CDR1 is SGHVS and CDR2 is FNYEAQ in the germline V gene. This CDR3 spans 16 amino acids. The CDR3 protein is CASSLRGIQANSPLHF. As DNA, the CDR3 is TGTGCCAGCAGCTTAAGGGGGATCCAGGCTAATTCACCCCTCCACTTT.

The rearrangement joins TRBV11-2 to TRBJ2-2; 15 bases map to TRBD2. The CDR3 sequence is 17 residues long. Germline V gene lookup returns CDR1 SGHAT and CDR2 FQNNGV. The V segment lost 7 bases and the J segment 5 bases; nucleotides outside the gene matches: 8. In DNA, the CDR3 is TGTGCCAGCACGGAGGGACTAGCGGGAGGATTGACCGGGGAGCTGTTTTTT. Translating gives CASTEGLAGGLTGELFF.

J is TRBJ1-1 and V is TRBV6-5; no clear D. V was clipped by 2 bases and J by 7 bases, with 8 bases between them. The length of the CDR3 is 12 residues. Germline CDR1 MNHEY, CDR2 SVGAGI. The CDR3 DNA is TGTGCCAGCAGTTACCCAGGTGGTGAAGCTTTCTTT. This sequence encodes CASSYPGGEAFF.

This chain links TRBV18 with TRBJ1-1; 7 nucleotides line up with TRBD1. The CDR3 is 16 amino acids. Germline-derived CDR1 and CDR2 are KGHSH and LQKENI. The trim removed 4 bases at V and 0 bases at J, leaving 8 bases unmatched. The CDR3 loop reads CASSLSPGTVNTEAFF. CDR3 nucleotides: TGTGCCAGCTCACTTAGTCCCGGGACAGTGAACACTGAAGCTTTCTTT. Filled out from reference TRBV18 and TRBJ1-1, the complete variable domain reads NAGVMQNPRHLVRRRGQEARLRCSPMKGHSHVYWYRQLPEEGLKFMVYLQKENIIDESGMPKERFSAEFPKEGPSILRIQQVVRGDSAAYFCASSLSPGTVNTEAFFGQGTRLTVV.

This clone was detected only once. A read error may produce the germline difference seen at one junction end. This chain links TRBV27 with TRBJ1-3; TRBD1 matches 11 bases. The CDR3 contains 17 residues. Per the germline V gene, CDR1 is MNHEY and CDR2 is SMNVEV (reference sequence). DNA of the CDR3: TGTGCCAGCAGTTTATCCCTAGGACAGGGGGCTGGGAACACCATATATTTT. Translating it yields CASSLSLGQGAGNTIYF.

The CDR3 loop is CASSIRQVLSNEQFF. CDR3 DNA sequence: TGTGCCAGTAGTATCCGACAGGTTTTGAGCAATGAGCAGTTCTTC. The V gene is TRBV19, the J gene TRBJ2-1; D is perhaps TRBD1 (6 bases). V lost 3 bases, J lost 6 bases, and 15 bases lay in between. CDR1 is LNHDA and CDR2 is SQIVND in the germline V gene (reference sequence). There are 15 residues in the CDR3.

V gene TRBV18 combines with J gene TRBJ1-3; 8 positions match TRBD1. The CDR3 totals 14 residues. Looked up from germline, CDR1 is KGHSH and CDR2 is LQKENI. Trimming cost V 3 bases and J 4 bases; bases outside gene matches: 2. The CDR3 spells CASSPRDRGNTIYF. In DNA, the CDR3 is TGTGCCAGCTCACCGCGGGACAGGGGAAACACCATATATTTT.

J is TRBJ2-3 and V is TRBV5-4, with 8 bases lining up with TRBD2. The CDR3 runs 16 residues. Trimming removed 5 bases from V and 1 base from J; junction bases left unmatched: 9. The germline CDR1 and CDR2 sequences are SGHNT and YYREEE (reference sequence). The CDR3 bases are TGTGCCAGCAGTCTTGACATGCGGGAGGGCACAGATACGCAGTATTTT. This translates into CASSLDMREGTDTQYF.